This T cell receptor beta chain was identified during a study of monozygotic twins with cystic fibrosis. The germline CDR1 and CDR2 sequences are SGHRS and YFSETQ. After removal of 3 bases from V and 3 bases from J, the junction contained 8 bases not matched to a gene. The CDR3 is 15 amino acids. Profiling relied on immunoSEQ multiplex PCR, and the TCRdb table lists in-frame clones only, not all of them. Among about 19,000 clones, 95% to 98% were seen once, and the ten largest hold more than 1.5%. Findings and caveats of the study: Co-twins had the most similar V usage for 13 of 16 pairs, J for 8. Shared CDR3 numbers were not associated with age, concordance or severity.

Comments on this clone: No antigen is known for it.

The sequence derives from a woman aged 25 to 39 with cystic fibrosis. The J gene is TRBJ2-7, the V gene TRBV5-1, with TRBD1 identical over 8 bases. The sequencing sample was made of blood. CDR3 amino acids: CASSSTGGGFYEQYF. The CDR3 nucleotides read TGCGCCAGCAGCTCCACAGGGGGTGGTTTCTACGAGCAGTACTTC. The full variable domain, with the rest looked up from reference TRBV5-1 and TRBJ2-7, is KAGVTQTPRYLIKTRGQQVTLSCSPISGHRSVSWYQQTPGQGLQFLFEYFSETQRNKGNFPGRFSGRQFSNSRSEMNVSTLELGDSALYLCASSSTGGGFYEQYFGPGTRLTVT.